The text below deals with one T cell receptor (beta chain). The antigen remains undetermined. Germline trimming cut 0 bases from V and 7 bases from J; bases unmatched to any gene: 6. This CDR3 is built from 15 residues. Germline loops: CDR1 SGHTS, CDR2 YDEGEE. These data come from a study of graft-versus-host responses after intestinal transplantation. Turning to the study itself: After anti-thymocyte globulin induction, recipients took tacrolimus and steroids for around 3 years. Study results and limitations: Researchers found peak circulating GvH clone levels linked to early post-transplant HvG declines. The study found high graft-versus-host to host-versus-graft clonal ratios in allografts of patients with graft-donor T cell macrochimerism. Recipient marrow harbored GvH clones, some of which surfaced first in ileum or blood.

Sequencing was performed with immunoSEQ multiplex PCR; in TCRdb, only in-frame clones are kept and a portion is missing. Of around 130,000 clones detected, over 85% appear once; the ten largest clones hold over 0.15%. Sequencing was performed on unstimulated CD4+ T cells sorted from spleen or lymph node cells, taken before intestinal transplant. This TCR derives from a human donor who received an intestinal transplant. V gene TRBV5-8 combines with J gene TRBJ2-2, with 7 bases that match TRBD2. The DNA for the CDR3 is TGTGCCAGCAGCTTGGAGTTGGGAGGGGACGGGGAGCTGTTTTTT. It yields the protein CASSLELGGDGELFF.